This is a list of T cell receptor beta chains from one sample in a study of beta chain features in type 1 diabetes. Profiling relied on immunoSEQ multiplex PCR, and the TCRdb table lists in-frame clones only, not all of them. The sample shows 300,000 to 400,000 clones, about a tenth of them seen only once. Specimen: central memory CD4+ T cells from blood. The source is a young man with type 1 diabetes. Both conserved end residues are part of each CDR3. D genes are given only for firm matches. The listing skips clone size in some rows; elsewhere it reads once, few, many or a size class.

D gene	clone size	J gene	CDR3 length	V gene	CDR3 DNA	CDR3 protein
TRBD1	-	TRBJ2-2	17	TRBV23-1	TGCGCCAGCAGTCACCAGGGACAGACCCTGAGCACCGGGGAGCTGTTTTTT	CASSHQGQTLSTGELFF
-	once	TRBJ1-1	15	TRBV5-1	TGCGCCAGCAGCCAACGGTCAAATTTGAACACTGAAGCTTTCTTT	CASSQRSNLNTEAFF
-	-	TRBJ2-3	13	TRBV12-5	TGTGCTAGTGGTCCGGGGACGGCAGATACGCAGTATTTT	CASGPGTADTQYF
-	-	TRBJ2-1	16	TRBV7-2	TGTGCCAGCAGCCCCCGAAGGGTGGCGGGGAACAATGAGCAGTTCTTC	CASSPRRVAGNNEQFF
TRBD2	-	TRBJ2-5	14	TRBV19	TGTGCCAGTAGTATCGGGGGGATCCAAGAGACCCAGTACTTC	CASSIGGIQETQYF
-	-	TRBJ1-3	16	TRBV4-3	TGCGCCAGCAGCCCTGGTGGGGCAGGGAAGGGAAACACCATATATTTT	CASSPGGAGKGNTIYF
-	few	TRBJ1-5	14	TRBV10-2	TGCGCCAGCAAAGGGTTGGATAGCAATCAGCCCCAGCATTTT	CASKGLDSNQPQHF
-	few	TRBJ2-3	16	TRBV9	TGTGCCAGCAGCGTAGACGCGGGGCTAAGGACAGATACGCAGTATTTT	CASSVDAGLRTDTQYF
-	-	TRBJ2-1	13	TRBV2	TGTGCCAGCAGTGATTTGGTGACAGAAGGGCAGTTCTTC	CASSDLVTEGQFF
-	few	TRBJ2-5	13	TRBV2	TGTGCCAGCAGTGGGAACAGCCAAGAGACCCAGTACTTC	CASSGNSQETQYF
-	-	TRBJ2-2	12	TRBV9	TGTGCCAGCAGCCCCTGGTCCGGGGAGCTGTTTTTT	CASSPWSGELFF
TRBD1	-	TRBJ1-1	14	TRBV5-5	TGTGCCAGCAGCCTGGGACAGGTTAGCACTGAAGCTTTCTTT	CASSLGQVSTEAFF
-	-	TRBJ1-5	15	TRBV7-2	TGTGCCAGCAGCTCCAAAGGCGGGACAAATCAGCCCCAGCATTTT	CASSSKGGTNQPQHF
TRBD1	-	TRBJ2-5	12	TRBV9	TGTGCCAGCAGCTACGGACAGGGGACCCAGTACTTC	CASSYGQGTQYF
-	-	TRBJ1-2	15	TRBV21-1	TGTGCCAGCACCCTAAGGGGAGGAGCTAACTATGGCTACACCTTC	CASTLRGGANYGYTF
TRBD1	-	TRBJ1-2	14	TRBV29-1	TGCAGCGTTGAAGGCAGGGGGCTTCACTATGGCTACACCTTC	CSVEGRGLHYGYTF
-	few	TRBJ1-3	14	TRBV30	TGTGCCTGGAGTCGGGGGCGGGAAGGAAACACCATATATTTT	CAWSRGREGNTIYF
TRBD2	many	TRBJ2-3	13	TRBV29-1	TGCAGCGTTGATAGCGGGGCCTCAGATACGCAGTATTTT	CSVDSGASDTQYF
-	-	TRBJ1-2	13	TRBV28	TGTGCCAGCAGTTCCGAACCGGTTCGCGGCTACACCTTC	CASSSEPVRGYTF
-	few	TRBJ2-4	16	TRBV5-5	TGTGCCAGCAGCCCCCGGGGGGACAGAGCCAAAAACATTCAGTACTTC	CASSPRGDRAKNIQYF
-	-	TRBJ1-2	15	TRBV4-3	TGCGCCAGCAGCGATAAGATTGGGGAAGGCTATGGCTACACCTTC	CASSDKIGEGYGYTF
TRBD1	-	TRBJ2-7	14	TRBV11-2	TGTGCCAGCAGCTTATCCCGGACAGGGGGCGAGCAGTACTTC	CASSLSRTGGEQYF
-	many	TRBJ2-7	14	TRBV7-9	TGTGCCAGCACCTTGACAGTGAACTCCTACGAGCAGTACTTC	CASTLTVNSYEQYF
-	-	TRBJ1-2	12	TRBV6-5	TGTGCCAGCAGTTATGGATCAGGGACCTGGGCCTTC	CASSYGSGTWAF